These 15 T cell receptor beta chains were all obtained from the same sample, sequenced in a study of post-analysis software for immune sequencing data. Built from TCR beta cDNA, the libraries had unique molecular identifiers in them. One entry per CDR3 protein results from TCRdb running MiXCR on the PCR reads. The sample carries some 800,000 distinct CDR3 sequences, 46% recorded once. Antigen specificity for these receptors is unknown. Broader study findings: In patients, five or six TRBV segments were more frequent than in controls, with TRBV5-6, TRBV5-1 and TRBV20-1 among them.

The sample comprised blood. Receptors originate from a girl under 18 with multiple sclerosis.

The genes are TRBV4-2 and TRBJ1-2; the match to TRBD1 covers 12 bases. The germline V gene encodes CDR1 LGHNA and CDR2 YNFKEQ. J gave up 0 bases and V 5 bases, and 10 bases lay outside the gene matches. The CDR3 has 18 amino acids. The CDR3 DNA reads TGTGCCAGCAGCTTCCCCGGGACAGGGGGCCGGACTAACTATGGCTACACCTTC. Encoded protein: CASSFPGTGGRTNYGYTF.

This clonotype was found a few times. The chain combines TRBV7-8 with TRBJ2-7; D gene uncertain. The germline V and J ends were trimmed by 5 bases and 2 bases, with 10 bases remaining between them. Germline loops: CDR1 SGHVS, CDR2 FQNEAQ. The CDR3 spans 13 residues. The CDR3 DNA reads TGTGCCAGCAGCCCCGATCCGCCCTACGAGCAGTACTTC. As protein: CASSPDPPYEQYF.

This chain connects TRBV2 to TRBJ2-1, with D maybe TRBD1 (6 bases). This CDR3 spans 22 amino acids. Germline assignment: CDR1 SNHLY and CDR2 FYNNEI. The V end was cut by 7 bases, the J end by 2 bases, with 36 bases between. The CDR3 reads CASKGRNGTRGKGSKTYNEQFF. CDR3 nucleotides: TGTGCCAGCAAAGGGAGAAACGGGACAAGAGGAAAGGGATCTAAAACCTACAATGAGCAGTTCTTC.

The chain combines TRBV12-3 or TRBV12-4 with TRBJ1-1; 7 bases match TRBD1. There are 13 residues in the CDR3. J lost 7 bases, V lost 6 bases, and 8 bases had no gene match. CDR3 coding DNA: TGTGCCAGCAGCCGCGGACAGGCCCTTGAAGCTTTCTTT. Translation gives CASSRGQALEAFF.

This clonotype was observed a few times. The J gene is TRBJ2-3, the V gene TRBV20-1; D is possibly TRBD1 (5 bases). V shed 3 bases and J shed 0 bases, with 13 bases lying between them. Germline CDR1 is DFQATT and CDR2 is SNEGSKA (reference sequence). CDR3 length: 15 amino acids. In DNA form, the CDR3 reads TGCAGTGCTAGGCCCCGTCAGGGAAGCACAGATACGCAGTATTTT. Protein product: CSARPRQGSTDTQYF.

This rearrangement joins TRBV29-1 to TRBJ1-1, with D unclear. Trimming took 1 base from V and 6 from J, leaving 9 bases between them. Germline CDR1 reads SQVTM; CDR2 reads ANQGSEA. There are 12 residues in the CDR3. The CDR3 sequence is CSVEGEEAEAFF. The CDR3 nucleotides read TGCAGCGTTGAAGGGGAAGAGGCTGAAGCTTTCTTT. The full variable domain, completed using reference TRBV29-1 and TRBJ1-1, is SAVISQKPSRDICQRGTSLTIQCQVDSQVTMMFWYRQQPGQSLTLIATANQGSEATYESGFVIDKFPISRPNLTFSTLTVSNMSPEDSSIYLCSVEGEEAEAFFGQGTRLTVV.

Only a few counts were recorded for this clonotype. The chain uses TRBV5-1 and TRBJ2-5, with D possibly being TRBD1 or TRBD2 (7 bases each). The better agreement between TRBJ2-7 and the DNA end casts doubt on the J call. This CDR3 is built from 15 residues. In germline, CDR1 is SGHRS, CDR2 YFSETQ. The CDR3 loop reads CASSLVGQGEGEQYF. Here the CDR3 DNA reads TGCGCCAGCAGCTTGGTCGGGCAGGGGGAGGGCGAGCAGTACTTC.

This clonotype was seen ten or more times. The rearrangement links TRBV29-1 to TRBJ2-7, with a possible D match to TRBD1 (6 bases). The ends were cut back, 6 bases at V and 6 bases at J, with 15 bases in the middle. This CDR3 is 12 amino acids long. Germline V gene sequence: CDR1 SQVTM, CDR2 ANQGSEA. CDR3 region: CSVRDTASEQYF. The CDR3 DNA sequence: TGCAGCGTCCGGGACACCGCCTCCGAGCAGTACTTC.

The V and J genes are TRBV20-1 and TRBJ2-1; a possible D gene is TRBD1 (6 bases). The CDR3 sequence is 19 residues long. Trimming pared 0 bases from V and 10 bases from J, leaving 31 bases between. CDR1 is DFQATT and CDR2 is SNEGSKA in the germline V gene (reference sequence). This CDR3 reads CSARDWIGPSGTITWEQFF. CDR3 DNA sequence: TGCAGTGCTAGAGACTGGATCGGCCCAAGTGGGACAATCACGTGGGAGCAGTTCTTC.

The chain has TRBV20-1 and TRBJ2-7; possibly TRBD1 for D (5 bases). V lost 3 bases, J lost 5 bases, and 17 bases lay in between. Germline CDR1 is DFQATT and CDR2 is SNEGSKA (reference sequence). This CDR3 comprises 14 residues. Here the CDR3 reads CSASGPGKANEQYF. The CDR3 nucleotides are TGCAGTGCTAGCGGGCCAGGGAAGGCGAACGAGCAGTACTTC.

The CDR3 is CSVGDRDQPQHF. The CDR3 DNA reads TGCAGCGTTGGGGACAGGGACCAGCCCCAGCATTTT. The chain combines TRBV29-1 with TRBJ1-5, with 9 positions matching TRBD1. CDR1 is SQVTM and CDR2 is ANQGSEA in the germline V gene. Losses at the gene ends were 4 bases for V and 7 bases for J; bases not matched to a gene: 2. The CDR3 has 12 amino acids.

The V call is TRBV24-1, the J call TRBJ1-5; perhaps TRBD1 as D (6 bases). The CDR3 has 14 residues. Germline V lookup: CDR1 KGHDR, CDR2 SFDVKD. Trimming stripped 9 bases from V and 3 bases from J, with 14 bases between. The CDR3 loop reads CATALGGSNQPQHF. CDR3 nucleotide sequence: TGTGCCACCGCATTAGGGGGGTCCAATCAGCCCCAGCATTTT.

The V gene is TRBV11-2, the J gene TRBJ2-5; D ambiguous. V dropped 4 bases and J dropped 13 bases, with 19 bases sitting between them. Germline V gene sequence: CDR1 SGHAT, CDR2 FQNNGV. The CDR3 has 13 residues. The CDR3 is CASSSNKGVYRYF. CDR3 DNA sequence: TGTGCCAGCAGCTCAAATAAAGGCGTTTACCGGTACTTC.

The sample holds a few counts of this clonotype. The chain carries TRBV15 and TRBJ2-7, with D unclear. The CDR3 loop spans 17 amino acids. Germline V lookup: CDR1 LNHNV, CDR2 YYDKDF (reference sequence). Trimming left V 0 bases short and J 3 bases short, with 18 bases between. CDR3 protein: CATSRDYSPRAVYEQYF. As DNA, the CDR3 is TGTGCCACCAGCAGAGATTATTCCCCACGGGCGGTCTACGAGCAGTACTTC.

The V gene is TRBV7-8, the J gene TRBJ2-5; D remains unclear. Trimming took off 8 bases at V and 2 bases at J, with 18 bases between the two ends. The V gene's germline CDR1 is SGHVS and CDR2 FQNEAQ. This CDR3 contains 15 residues. This chain's CDR3 is CASWPQRTPQETQYF. The CDR3 bases are TGTGCCAGCTGGCCCCAGCGAACTCCTCAAGAGACCCAGTACTTC.